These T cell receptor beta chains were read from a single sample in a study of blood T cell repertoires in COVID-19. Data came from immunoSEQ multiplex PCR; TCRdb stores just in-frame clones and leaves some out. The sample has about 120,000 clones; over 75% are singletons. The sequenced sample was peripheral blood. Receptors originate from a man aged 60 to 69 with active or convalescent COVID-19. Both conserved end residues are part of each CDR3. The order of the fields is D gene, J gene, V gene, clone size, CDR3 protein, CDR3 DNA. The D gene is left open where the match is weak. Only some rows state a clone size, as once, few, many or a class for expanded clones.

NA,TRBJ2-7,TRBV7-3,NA,CASSTGNRNEQYF,TGTGCCAGCAGTACGGGGAACCGTAACGAGCAGTACTTC
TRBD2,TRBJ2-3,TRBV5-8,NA,CASSPGLVRTDTQYF,TGTGCCAGCAGCCCCGGACTAGTGAGGACAGATACGCAGTATTTT
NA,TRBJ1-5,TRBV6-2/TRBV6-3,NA,CASSPNWGDQPQHF,TGTGCCAGCAGTCCAAACTGGGGGGATCAGCCCCAGCATTTT
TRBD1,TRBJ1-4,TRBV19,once,CASSTGGLTNEKLFF,TGTGCCAGTAGTACAGGGGGCCTAACTAATGAAAAACTGTTTTTT
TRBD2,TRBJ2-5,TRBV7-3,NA,CASSPSLAGTPGTQYF,TGTGCCAGCAGCCCTTCTTTAGCGGGAACCCCCGGGACCCAGTACTTC
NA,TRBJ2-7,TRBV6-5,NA,CASSYRGRNSYEQYF,TGTGCCAGCAGTTACAGAGGGCGGAACTCCTACGAGCAGTACTTC
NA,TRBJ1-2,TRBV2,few,CASSEALEAYGYTF,TGTGCCAGCAGTGAAGCGCTGGAGGCCTATGGCTACACCTTC
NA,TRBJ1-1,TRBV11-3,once,CASSPRAGVNTEAFF,TGTGCCAGCAGCCCCCGGGCAGGGGTGAACACTGAAGCTTTCTTT
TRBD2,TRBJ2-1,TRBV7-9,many,CASSLEGLAGVGSNEQFF,TGTGCCAGCAGCTTAGAAGGGTTAGCGGGAGTCGGATCTAATGAGCAGTTCTTC
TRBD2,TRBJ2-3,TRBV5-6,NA,CASSLGAGAHTDTQYF,TGTGCCAGCAGCTTGGGTGCGGGAGCACACACAGATACGCAGTATTTT
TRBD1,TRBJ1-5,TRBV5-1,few,CASSPRPGQGNVQPQHF,TGCGCCAGCAGCCCACGTCCGGGACAGGGAAACGTTCAGCCCCAGCATTTT
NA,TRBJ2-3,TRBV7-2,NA,CASSAGSTDTQYF,TGTGCCAGCAGCGCGGGGAGCACAGATACGCAGTATTTT
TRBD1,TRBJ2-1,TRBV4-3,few,CASSPRTGGFYEQFF,TGCGCCAGCAGCCCCCGGACAGGGGGCTTCTATGAGCAGTTCTTC
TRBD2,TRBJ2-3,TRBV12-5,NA,CASGLRIGRAGGTDTQYF,TGTGCTAGTGGTTTGAGGATCGGGAGGGCGGGCGGCACAGATACGCAGTATTTT
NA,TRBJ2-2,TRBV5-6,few,CASSLGQATGELFF,TGTGCCAGCAGCTTGGGGCAGGCCACCGGGGAGCTGTTTTTT
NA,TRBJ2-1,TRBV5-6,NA,CASSGGVIPSYNEQFF,TGTGCCAGCAGCGGAGGAGTGATACCCTCCTACAATGAGCAGTTCTTC
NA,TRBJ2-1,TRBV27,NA,CASSRARGAHSYNEQFF,TGTGCCAGCAGCAGAGCCCGGGGAGCCCATTCCTACAATGAGCAGTTCTTC
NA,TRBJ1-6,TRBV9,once,CASSVAGTSDSPLHF,TGTGCCAGCAGCGTAGCGGGGACAAGCGATTCACCCCTCCACTTT
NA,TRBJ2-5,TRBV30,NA,CAWGGGQETQYF,TGTGCCTGGGGGGGAGGCCAAGAGACCCAGTACTTC
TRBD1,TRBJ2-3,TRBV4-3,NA,CASSQLPGQGSTDTQYF,TGCGCCAGCAGCCAGCTACCGGGACAGGGTAGCACAGATACGCAGTATTTT
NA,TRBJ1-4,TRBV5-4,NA,CASSPDSAATNEKLFF,TGTGCCAGCAGCCCGGACAGCGCTGCAACTAATGAAAAACTGTTTTTT
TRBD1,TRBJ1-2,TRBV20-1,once,CSASQGGGNYGYTF,TGCAGTGCTAGTCAGGGGGGAGGTAACTATGGCTACACCTTC
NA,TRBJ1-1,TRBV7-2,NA,CASSLRFNRGGRTEAFF,TGTGCCAGCAGCTTACGGTTTAATAGGGGGGGGCGAACTGAAGCTTTCTTT
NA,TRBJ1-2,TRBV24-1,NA,CATSDPSEGNYGYTF,TGTGCCACCAGTGACCCCTCGGAGGGGAACTATGGCTACACCTTC
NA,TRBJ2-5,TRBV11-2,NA,CASSLVPGTAGETQYF,TGTGCCAGCAGCTTAGTTCCGGGGACAGCGGGAGAGACCCAGTACTTC
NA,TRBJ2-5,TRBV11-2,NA,CASNLGGDPQETQYF,TGTGCCAGCAACCTAGGGGGGGACCCCCAAGAGACCCAGTACTTC
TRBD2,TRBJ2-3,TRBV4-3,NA,CASSQDRSSGRAVVDTQYF,TGCGCCAGCAGCCAAGATCGGTCAAGCGGGAGGGCCGTTGTCGATACGCAGTATTTT
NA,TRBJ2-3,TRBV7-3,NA,CASSSVADTQYF,TGTGCCAGCAGCTCGGTGGCAGATACGCAGTATTTT
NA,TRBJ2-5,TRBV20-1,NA,CGGTLETQYF,TGCGGGGGGACCTTAGAGACCCAGTACTTC
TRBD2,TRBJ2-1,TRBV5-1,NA,CASSPRLAGVSYNEQFF,TGCGCCAGCAGCCCCCGACTAGCGGGGGTCTCCTACAATGAGCAGTTCTTC